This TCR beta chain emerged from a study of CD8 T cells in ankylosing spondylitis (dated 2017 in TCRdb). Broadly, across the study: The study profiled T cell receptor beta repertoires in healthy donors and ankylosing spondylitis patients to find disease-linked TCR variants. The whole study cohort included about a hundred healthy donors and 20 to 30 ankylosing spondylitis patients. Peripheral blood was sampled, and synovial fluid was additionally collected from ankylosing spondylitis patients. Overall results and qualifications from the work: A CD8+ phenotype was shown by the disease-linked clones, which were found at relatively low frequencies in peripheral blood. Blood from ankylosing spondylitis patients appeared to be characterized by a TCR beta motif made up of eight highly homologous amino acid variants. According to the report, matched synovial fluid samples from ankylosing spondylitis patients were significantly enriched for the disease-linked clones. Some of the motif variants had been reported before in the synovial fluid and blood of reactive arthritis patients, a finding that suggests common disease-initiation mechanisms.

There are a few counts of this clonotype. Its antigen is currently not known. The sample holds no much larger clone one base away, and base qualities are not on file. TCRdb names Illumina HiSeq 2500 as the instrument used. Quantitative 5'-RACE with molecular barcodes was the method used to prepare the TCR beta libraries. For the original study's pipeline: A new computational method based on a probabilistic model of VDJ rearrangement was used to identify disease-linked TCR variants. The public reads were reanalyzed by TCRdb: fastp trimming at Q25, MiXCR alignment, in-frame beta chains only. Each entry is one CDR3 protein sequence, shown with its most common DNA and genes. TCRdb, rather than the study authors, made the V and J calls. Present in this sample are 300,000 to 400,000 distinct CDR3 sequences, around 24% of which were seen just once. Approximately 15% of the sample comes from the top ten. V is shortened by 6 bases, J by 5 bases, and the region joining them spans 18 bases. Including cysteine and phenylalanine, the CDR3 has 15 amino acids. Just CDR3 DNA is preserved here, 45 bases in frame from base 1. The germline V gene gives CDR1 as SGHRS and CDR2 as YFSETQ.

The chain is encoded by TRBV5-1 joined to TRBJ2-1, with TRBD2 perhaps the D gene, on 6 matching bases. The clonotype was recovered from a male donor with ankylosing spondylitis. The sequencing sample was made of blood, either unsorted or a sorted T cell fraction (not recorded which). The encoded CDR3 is CASTIGLTSNNEQFF. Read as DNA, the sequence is TGCGCCAGCACCATAGGACTAACCTCGAACAATGAGCAGTTCTTC.